Presented here are 8 T cell receptor beta chains from one specimen sequenced in a study of human versus mouse CDR3 diversity and MHC coevolution. TCRdb's table, derived via immunoSEQ multiplex PCR, lists solely in-frame clones and lacks some. The profile shows some 80,000 clones, roughly 92% of them singletons. Material: naive CD4+ T cells from blood. Documented subset: CD45RO-negative CD62L-positive naive CD4 T cells. Receptors originate from a person between 25 and 70 years old in good health.

This clone was found once. V and J are TRBV10-3 and TRBJ2-1; 8 nucleotides agree with TRBD2. Germline-derived CDR1 and CDR2 are ENHRY and SYGVKD. CDR3 size: 19 residues. After removal of 8 bases from V and 2 bases from J, the junction contained 20 bases not matched to a gene. CDR3 sequence reads: CAIWGDGGDRATTYNEQFF. The DNA for the CDR3 is TGTGCCATCTGGGGGGACGGGGGGGATAGGGCTACGACCTACAATGAGCAGTTCTTC.

The rearrangement uses TRBV7-9 and TRBJ2-3; 8 nucleotides agree with TRBD2. CDR3 length equals 17 residues. Trimming at V came to 5 bases and at J to 0 bases, leaving 10 bases not matched to a gene. The germline V gene encodes CDR1 SEHNR and CDR2 FQNEAQ (reference sequence). CDR3 sequence (DNA): TGTGCCAGCAGCCCAAAATGGGGGACTAGGAGCACAGATACGCAGTATTTT. As protein: CASSPKWGTRSTDTQYF.

This chain connects TRBV5-1 to TRBJ2-3; a weak D match, TRBD2 (6 bases). V was pared by 4 bases and J by 4 bases, with 13 bases between. This CDR3 is built from 14 residues. CDR1 is SGHRS and CDR2 is YFSETQ in the germline V gene. CDR3 bases: TGCGCCAGCAGCGTGACTAGGATCCCAGATACGCAGTATTTT. Translation gives CASSVTRIPDTQYF.

This chain uses TRBV19 with TRBJ2-7, with 8 bases lining up with TRBD1. This CDR3 is 14 amino acids long. J was trimmed by 3 bases and V by 5 bases; bases with no gene match: 6. Per germline, CDR1 LNHDA and CDR2 SQIVND (reference sequence). CDR3 DNA sequence: TGTGCCAGTAGTCTGCGGACAGGGAGCTACGAGCAGTACTTC. It yields the protein CASSLRTGSYEQYF. The variable domain in full, completed from reference TRBV19 and TRBJ2-7, reads DGGITQSPKYLFRKEGQNVTLSCEQNLNHDAMYWYRQDPGQGLRLIYYSQIVNDFQKGDIAEGYSVSREKKESFPLTVTSAQKNPTAFYLCASSLRTGSYEQYFGPGTRLTVT.

The table lists this clone with a few counts. V is TRBV19 and J is TRBJ1-5; TRBD1 aligns across 7 bases. J gave up 5 bases and V 4 bases, and 2 bases lay outside the gene matches. The CDR3 is 13 amino acids. Germline V gene sequence: CDR1 LNHDA, CDR2 SQIVND (reference sequence). CDR3 residues: CASSTTGDQPQHF. The DNA of the CDR3 is TGTGCCAGTAGTACCACAGGGGATCAGCCCCAGCATTTT.

V is TRBV25-1 and J is TRBJ1-4; D not certain. There are 17 residues in the CDR3. Germline V gene sequence: CDR1 MGHDK, CDR2 SYGVNS. Trimming stripped 1 base from V and 0 bases from J, with 12 bases between. DNA of the CDR3: TGTGCCAGCAGTGAATCTCCCCCGAGCGCAACTAATGAAAAACTGTTTTTT. Its translation is CASSESPPSATNEKLFF.

The chain carries TRBV7-9 and TRBJ1-1; D gene ambiguous. The germline V and J ends were trimmed by 7 bases and 1 base, with 19 bases remaining between them. Germline CDR1 is SEHNR and CDR2 is FQNEAQ (reference sequence). This CDR3 contains 16 residues. Here the CDR3 reads CASTPFGRDPNTEAFF. CDR3 bases: TGTGCCAGCACCCCTTTCGGGAGGGATCCGAACACTGAAGCTTTCTTT.

The gene calls are TRBV30 and TRBJ1-2; TRBD1 matches at 9 bases. Germline CDR1 is GTSNPN and CDR2 is SVGIG (reference sequence). With V trimmed by 1 base and J by 2 bases, 5 bases remained unmatched. This CDR3 region has 15 residues. CDR3 in amino acids: CAWSAPGTGNYGYTF. In nucleotides, the CDR3 is TGTGCCTGGAGTGCGCCCGGGACAGGGAACTATGGCTACACCTTC.